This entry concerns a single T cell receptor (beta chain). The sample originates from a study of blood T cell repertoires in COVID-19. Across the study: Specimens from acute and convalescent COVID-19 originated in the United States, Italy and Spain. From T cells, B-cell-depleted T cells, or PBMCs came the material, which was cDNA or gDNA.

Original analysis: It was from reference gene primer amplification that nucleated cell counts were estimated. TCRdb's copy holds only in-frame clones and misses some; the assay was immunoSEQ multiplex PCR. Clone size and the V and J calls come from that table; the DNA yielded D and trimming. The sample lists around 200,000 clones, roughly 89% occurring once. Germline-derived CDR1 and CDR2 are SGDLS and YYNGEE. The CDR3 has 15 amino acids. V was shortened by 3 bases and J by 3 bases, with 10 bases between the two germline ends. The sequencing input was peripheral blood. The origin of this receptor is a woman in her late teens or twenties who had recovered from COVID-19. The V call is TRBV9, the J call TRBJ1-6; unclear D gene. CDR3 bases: TGTGCCAGCAGCGCCGGACTGAACTATAATTCACCCCTCCACTTT. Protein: CASSAGLNYNSPLHF.